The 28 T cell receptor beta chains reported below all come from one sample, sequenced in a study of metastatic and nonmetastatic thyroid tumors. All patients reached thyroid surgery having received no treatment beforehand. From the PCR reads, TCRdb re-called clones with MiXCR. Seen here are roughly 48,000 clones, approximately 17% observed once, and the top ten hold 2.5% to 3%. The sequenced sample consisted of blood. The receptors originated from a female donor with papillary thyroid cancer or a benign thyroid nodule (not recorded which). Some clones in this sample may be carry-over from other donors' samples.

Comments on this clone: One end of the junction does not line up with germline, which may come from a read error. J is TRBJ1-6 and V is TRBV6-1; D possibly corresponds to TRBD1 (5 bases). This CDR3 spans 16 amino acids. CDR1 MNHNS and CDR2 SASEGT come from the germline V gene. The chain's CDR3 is CASGPAGRVYNSPLNF. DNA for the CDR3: TGTGCCAGCGGACCTGCAGGGAGGGTTTATAATTCACCCCTCAACTTT.

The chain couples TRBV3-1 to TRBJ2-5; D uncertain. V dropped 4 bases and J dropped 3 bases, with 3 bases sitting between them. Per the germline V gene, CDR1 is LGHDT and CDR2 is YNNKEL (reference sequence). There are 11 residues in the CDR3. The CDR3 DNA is TGTGCCAGCAGCCTCGAAGAGACCCAGTACTTC. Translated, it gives CASSLEETQYF.

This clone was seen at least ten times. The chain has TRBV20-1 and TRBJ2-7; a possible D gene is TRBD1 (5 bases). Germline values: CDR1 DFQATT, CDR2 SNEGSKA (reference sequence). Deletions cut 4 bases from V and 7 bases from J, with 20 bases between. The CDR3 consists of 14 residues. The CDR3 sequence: CSATRPQALGEQYF. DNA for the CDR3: TGCAGTGCTACGCGCCCACAGGCCCTAGGGGAGCAGTACTTC.

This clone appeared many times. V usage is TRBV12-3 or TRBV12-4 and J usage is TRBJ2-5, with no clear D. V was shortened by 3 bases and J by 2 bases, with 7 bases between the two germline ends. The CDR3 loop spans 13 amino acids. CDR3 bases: TGTGCCAGCAGTTTGGTACGGCAAGAGACCCAGTACTTC. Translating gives CASSLVRQETQYF.

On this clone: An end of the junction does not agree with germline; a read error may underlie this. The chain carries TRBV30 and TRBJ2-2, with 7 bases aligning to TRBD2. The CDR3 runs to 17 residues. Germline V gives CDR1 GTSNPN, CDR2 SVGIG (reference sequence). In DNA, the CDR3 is TGTGTCTGGAGTGTCCTGGGACTACAACGGGGTTTCGGGGGGCTGTTTTTT. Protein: CVWSVLGLQRGFGGLFF.

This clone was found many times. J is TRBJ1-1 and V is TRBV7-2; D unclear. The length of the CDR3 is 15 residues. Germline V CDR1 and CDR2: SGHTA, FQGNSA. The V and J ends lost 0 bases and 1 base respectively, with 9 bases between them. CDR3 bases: TGTGCCAGCAGCTTAGCGGCCACCAGGAACACTGAAGCTTTCTTT. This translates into CASSLAATRNTEAFF.

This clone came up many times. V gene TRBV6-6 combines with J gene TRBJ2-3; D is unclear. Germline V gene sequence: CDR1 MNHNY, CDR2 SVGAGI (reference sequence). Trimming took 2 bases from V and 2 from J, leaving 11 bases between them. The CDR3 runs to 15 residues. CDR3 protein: CASSYNFESTDTQYF. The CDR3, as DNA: TGTGCCAGCAGTTACAATTTCGAGTCCACAGATACGCAGTATTTT.

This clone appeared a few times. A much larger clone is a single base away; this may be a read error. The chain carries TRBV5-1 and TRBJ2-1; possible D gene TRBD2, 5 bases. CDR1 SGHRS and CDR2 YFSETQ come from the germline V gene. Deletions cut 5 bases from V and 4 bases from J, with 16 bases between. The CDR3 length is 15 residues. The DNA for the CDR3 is TGCGCCAGCAGACCTGAATCGGGGAATTACAATGAGCAGTTCTTC. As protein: CASRPESGNYNEQFF.

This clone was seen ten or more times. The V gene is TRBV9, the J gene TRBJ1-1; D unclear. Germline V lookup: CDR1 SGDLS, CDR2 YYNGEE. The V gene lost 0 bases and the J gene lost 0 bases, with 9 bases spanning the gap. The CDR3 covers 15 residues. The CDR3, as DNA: TGTGCCAGCAGCGTAGAGTCTGGGATGAACACTGAAGCTTTCTTT. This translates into CASSVESGMNTEAFF.

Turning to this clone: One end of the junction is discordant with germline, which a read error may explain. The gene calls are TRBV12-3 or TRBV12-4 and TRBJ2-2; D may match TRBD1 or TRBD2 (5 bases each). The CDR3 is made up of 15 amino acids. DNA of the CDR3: TGTGCCAGCAACCCAGAGGCGGGCATGCTGGGGGATCTGTTTTTT. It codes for CASNPEAGMLGDLFF.

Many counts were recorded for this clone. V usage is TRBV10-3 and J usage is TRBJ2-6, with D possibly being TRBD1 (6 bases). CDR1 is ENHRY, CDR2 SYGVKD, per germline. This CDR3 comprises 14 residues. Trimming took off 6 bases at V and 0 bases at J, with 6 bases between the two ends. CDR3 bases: TGTGCCATCAGGGACAGCTCTGGGGCCAACGTCCTGACTTTC. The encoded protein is CAIRDSSGANVLTF.

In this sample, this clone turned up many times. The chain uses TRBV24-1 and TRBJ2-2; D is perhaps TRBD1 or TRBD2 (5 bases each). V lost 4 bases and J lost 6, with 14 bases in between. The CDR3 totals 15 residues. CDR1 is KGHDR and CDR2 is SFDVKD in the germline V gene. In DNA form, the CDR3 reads TGTGCCACCAGTGAGCATTGGGACGGTCCCGGGGAGCTGTTTTTT. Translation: CATSEHWDGPGELFF.

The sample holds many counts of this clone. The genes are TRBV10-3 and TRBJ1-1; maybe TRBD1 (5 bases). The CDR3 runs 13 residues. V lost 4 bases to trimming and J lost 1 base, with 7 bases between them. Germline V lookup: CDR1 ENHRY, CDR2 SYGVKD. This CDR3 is CAISAGQNTEAFF. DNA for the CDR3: TGTGCCATCAGTGCGGGGCAGAACACTGAAGCTTTCTTT.

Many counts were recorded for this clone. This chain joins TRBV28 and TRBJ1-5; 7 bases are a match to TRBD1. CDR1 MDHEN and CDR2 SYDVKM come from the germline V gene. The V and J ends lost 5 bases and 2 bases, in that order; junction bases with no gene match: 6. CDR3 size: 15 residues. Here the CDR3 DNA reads TGTGCCAGCAGTCCCTGGGACAGTCGCAATCAGCCCCAGCATTTT. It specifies CASSPWDSRNQPQHF.

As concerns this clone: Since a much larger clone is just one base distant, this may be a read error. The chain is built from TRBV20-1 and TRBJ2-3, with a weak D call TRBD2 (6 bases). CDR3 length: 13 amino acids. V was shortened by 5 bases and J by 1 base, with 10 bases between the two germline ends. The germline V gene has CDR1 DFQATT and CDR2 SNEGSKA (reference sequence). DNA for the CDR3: TGCAGTGCTCTCAGGGACTGCACAGATACGCAGTATTTT. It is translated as CSALRDCTDTQYF.

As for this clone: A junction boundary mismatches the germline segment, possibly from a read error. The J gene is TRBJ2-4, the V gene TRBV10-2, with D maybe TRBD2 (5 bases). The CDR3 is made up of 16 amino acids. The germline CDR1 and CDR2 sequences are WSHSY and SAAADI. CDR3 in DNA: TGCGCCACCCCGCCCTGCAGTCTAGCAGTCGACAATGAGCAGCTCTTC. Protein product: CATPPCSLAVDNEQLF.

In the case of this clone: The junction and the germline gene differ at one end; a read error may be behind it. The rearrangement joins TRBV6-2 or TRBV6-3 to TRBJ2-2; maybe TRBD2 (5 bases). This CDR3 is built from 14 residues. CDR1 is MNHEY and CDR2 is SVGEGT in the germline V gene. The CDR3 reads CASIYSSGTGELLF. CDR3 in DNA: TGTGCCAGCATTTACTCGAGCGGTACCGGGGAGCTGCTTTTT.

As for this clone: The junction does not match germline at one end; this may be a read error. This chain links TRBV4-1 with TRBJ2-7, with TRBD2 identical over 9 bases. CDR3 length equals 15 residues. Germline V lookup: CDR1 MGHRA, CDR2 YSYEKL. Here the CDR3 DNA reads TGCGCCAGCAGCAAAGAGCTAGCGGGAAACTACGAGCAGTACTTC. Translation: CASSKELAGNYEQYF.

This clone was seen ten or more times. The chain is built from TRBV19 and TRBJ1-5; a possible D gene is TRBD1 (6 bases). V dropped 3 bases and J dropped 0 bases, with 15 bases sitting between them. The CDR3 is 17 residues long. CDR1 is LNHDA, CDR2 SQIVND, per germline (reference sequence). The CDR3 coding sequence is TGTGCCAGTAGTATCCGGGGGCGGGGGCTTAGCAATCAGCCCCAGCATTTT. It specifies CASSIRGRGLSNQPQHF.

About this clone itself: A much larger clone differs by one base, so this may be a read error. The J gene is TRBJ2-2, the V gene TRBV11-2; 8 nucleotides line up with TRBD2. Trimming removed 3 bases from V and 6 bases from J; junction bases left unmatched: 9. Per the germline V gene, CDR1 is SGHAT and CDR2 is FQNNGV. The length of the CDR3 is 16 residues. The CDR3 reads CASSFSTIGGAGELFF. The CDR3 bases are TGTGCCAGCAGCTTCTCGACTATCGGGGGGGCCGGGGAGCTGTTTTTT.

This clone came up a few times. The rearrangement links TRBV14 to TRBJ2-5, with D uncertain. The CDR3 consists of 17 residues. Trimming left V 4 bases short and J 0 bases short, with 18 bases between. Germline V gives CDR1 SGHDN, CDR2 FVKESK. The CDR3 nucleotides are TGTGCCAGCAGCCCGGTATGGGGTAGACAAAACCAAGAGACCCAGTACTTC. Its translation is CASSPVWGRQNQETQYF.

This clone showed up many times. CDR3: CSGETGTKGYTF. Written as DNA, the CDR3 is TGCAGCGGAGAGACAGGGACGAAAGGCTACACCTTC. The V and J genes are TRBV29-1 and TRBJ1-2; 7 positions match TRBD1. V lost 7 bases and J lost 8; bases outside the gene matches: 10. Germline CDR1 is SQVTM and CDR2 is ANQGSEA. The CDR3 is made up of 12 amino acids.

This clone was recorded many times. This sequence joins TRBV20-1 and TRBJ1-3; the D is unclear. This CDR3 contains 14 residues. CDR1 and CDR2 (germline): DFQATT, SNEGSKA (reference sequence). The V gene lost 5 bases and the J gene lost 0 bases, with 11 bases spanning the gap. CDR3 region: CSALRDLSGNTIYF. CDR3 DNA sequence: TGCAGTGCTCTCCGAGACCTCTCTGGAAACACCATATATTTT.

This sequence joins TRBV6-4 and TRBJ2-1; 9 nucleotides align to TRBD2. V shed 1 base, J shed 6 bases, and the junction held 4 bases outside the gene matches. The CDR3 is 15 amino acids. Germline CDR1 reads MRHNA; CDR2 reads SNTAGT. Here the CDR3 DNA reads TGTGCCAGCAGTGACTTAGCGGGGGACACCAATGAGCAGTTCTTC. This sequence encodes CASSDLAGDTNEQFF.

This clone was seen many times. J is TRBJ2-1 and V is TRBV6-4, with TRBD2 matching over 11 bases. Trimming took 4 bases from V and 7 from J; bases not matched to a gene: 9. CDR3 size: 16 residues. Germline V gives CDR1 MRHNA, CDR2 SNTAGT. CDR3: CASSALAGGPWNEQFF. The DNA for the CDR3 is TGTGCCAGCAGTGCCTTAGCGGGAGGGCCTTGGAATGAGCAGTTCTTC.

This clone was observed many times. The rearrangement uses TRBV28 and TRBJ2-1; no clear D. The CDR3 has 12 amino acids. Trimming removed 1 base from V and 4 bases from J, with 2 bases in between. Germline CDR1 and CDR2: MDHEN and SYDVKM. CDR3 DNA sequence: TGTGCCAGCAGTTTATCGTACAATGAGCAGTTCTTC. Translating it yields CASSLSYNEQFF.

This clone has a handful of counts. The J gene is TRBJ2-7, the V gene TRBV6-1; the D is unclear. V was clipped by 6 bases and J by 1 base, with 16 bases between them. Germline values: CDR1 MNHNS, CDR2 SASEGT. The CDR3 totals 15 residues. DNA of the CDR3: TGTGCCAGCAGCGATTCGTGGCTCGGGTCCTACGAGCAGTACTTC. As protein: CASSDSWLGSYEQYF.

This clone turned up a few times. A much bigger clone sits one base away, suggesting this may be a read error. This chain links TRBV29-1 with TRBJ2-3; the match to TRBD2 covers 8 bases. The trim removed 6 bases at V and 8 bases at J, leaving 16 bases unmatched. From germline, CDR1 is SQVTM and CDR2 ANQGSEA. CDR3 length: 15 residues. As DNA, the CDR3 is TGCAGCGTCCAGACATGGAATGACGGGAGGGGTACGCAGTATTTT. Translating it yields CSVQTWNDGRGTQYF.